Following are 18 T cell receptor beta chains from one sample sequenced in a study of tissue T cells after allogeneic stem cell transplantation. The time point: mouse harvest day 14 after allogeneic transplant. Mouse grafts combined 10^7 T-cell-depleted bone marrow cells with 10^6 splenic CD5+ T cells. Method: immunoSEQ multiplex PCR; TCRdb's copy keeps in-frame clones and lacks some. The data show approximately 8,400 clones, about 35% seen once. Sequencing input: skin. These receptors originate from a female BALB/c mouse given C57BL/6 T cells with graft-versus-host disease after an allogeneic hematopoietic cell transplant.

This clone was seen more than once but under ten times. Mouse gene names and germline throughout. The sequenced fragment ends 1 residue before the CDR3 boundary, so the rest is inferred from the germline J gene. The J gene is TRBJ2-4, the V gene TRBV4; 7 bases line up with TRBD1. The germline V gene encodes CDR1 LGHDT and CDR2 YNNKQL (reference sequence). V lost 3 bases to trimming and J lost 1 base; unmatched junction nucleotides: 1. This CDR3 has 14 amino acids. The DNA read from the CDR3 is TGTGCCAGCAGCTACGGACAGGGTCAAAACACCTTGTAC. It specifies CASSYGQGQNTLY. The whole CDR3 region reads CASSYGQGQNTLYF.

About this clone: The gene symbols are mouse symbols. The sequenced fragment ends 1 residue before the CDR3 boundary, so the rest is inferred from the germline J gene. Within the sample, other DNA sequences also encode this same CDR3. J is TRBJ2-3 and V is TRBV26; 9 positions agree with TRBD2. The germline V gene encodes CDR1 KGHPV and CDR2 FQNQEV (reference sequence). The CDR3 consists of 14 residues. With V trimmed by 5 bases and J by 6 bases, 6 bases remained unmatched. This CDR3 reads CASSFGTGRETLYF. The sequenced CDR3 bases are TGTGCCAGCAGTTTCGGGACTGGGCGCGAAACGCTGTAT.

This clone is medium-sized in the sample. Gene and germline names: mouse. The read ends 1 residue before the CDR3 terminus; that terminus is restored from the germline J gene. This chain joins TRBV23 and TRBJ2-7; TRBD2 is the table's D call, not checked against the DNA. Germline-derived CDR1 and CDR2 are KGHTA and FQNQQP. The CDR3 contains 15 residues. The covered CDR3 bases are TGCTCCAGCAGTCAAGACTGGGCGAGCTCCTATGAACAGTAC. Residues: CSSSQDWASSYEQY. The complete CDR3 sequence is CSSSQDWASSYEQYF.

Details on this clone: Gene names and germline refer to mouse. The CDR3 goes on 1 residue after the read ends, and that part is filled in from the germline J gene. J is TRBJ2-3 and V is TRBV4, with TRBD2 as a possible D gene (7 bases). V was pared by 6 bases and J by 1 base, with 17 bases between. CDR1 LGHDT and CDR2 YNNKQL come from the germline V gene (reference sequence). The CDR3 spans 16 residues. The part of the CDR3 DNA that was read is TGTGCCAGCAGTCTGTCGAGGGGGGGTGGTGCAGAAACGCTGTAT. Protein product: CASSLSRGGGAETLY. The complete CDR3 protein is CASSLSRGGGAETLYF. Complete variable domain (other parts from reference TRBV4 and TRBJ2-3): ETAVFQTPNYHVTQVGNEVSFNCKQTLGHDTMYWYKQDSKKLLKIMFSYNNKQLIVNETVPRRFSPQSSDKAHLNLRIKSVEPEDSAVYLCASSLSRGGGAETLYFGSGTRLTVL.

Concerning this clone: Gene names refer to mouse genes. With the read ending 1 residue before the CDR3 end, the germline J gene is used to fill in that end. The chain uses TRBV13-1 and TRBJ2-4; D not resolved. V dropped 1 base and J dropped 0 bases, with 6 bases sitting between them. The CDR3 is 14 residues long. Germline V gene data show CDR1 as NSHNY and CDR2 as SYGAGN. The CDR3 spells CASSDIGSQNTLYF. CDR3 DNA (partial): TGTGCCAGCAGTGATATTGGTAGTCAAAACACCTTGTAC.

As for this clone: The gene names given are mouse names. The DNA ends 1 residue before the CDR3 does, and the rest of the CDR3 is filled in from the germline J gene. The genes are TRBV3 and TRBJ2-5; TRBD1 agrees at 8 bases. This CDR3 is 14 amino acids long. J was trimmed by 2 bases and V by 5 bases; bases with no gene match: 3. CDR1 and CDR2 (germline): SNHLY, FYNGKV (reference sequence). This chain's CDR3 is CASSPGGLQDTQYF. CDR3 DNA (partial): TGTGCCAGCAGCCCAGGGGGCCTCCAAGACACCCAGTAC. Full variable domain (remainder filled in from reference TRBV3 and TRBJ2-5): GPKVLQIPSHQIIDMGQMVTLNCDPVSNHLYFYWYKQILGQQMEFLVNFYNGKVMEKSKLFKDQFSVERPDGSYFTLKIQPTALEDSAVYFCASSPGGLQDTQYFGPGTRLLVL.

This clone was counted a few times. Gene names are mouse gene names. The sequence runs out 1 residue before the end of the CDR3; the remainder is reconstructed from the germline J gene. The chain joins TRBV31 to TRBJ1-4, with TRBD1 as a possible D gene (6 bases). Trimming removed 5 bases from V and 1 base from J, with 11 bases in between. The CDR3 extends over 14 amino acids. Germline CDR1 and CDR2: GKSSPN and SITVG. The CDR3 region is CAWGDKTSNERLFF. CDR3 bases read: TGTGCCTGGGGGGACAAAACTTCCAACGAAAGATTATTT.

By share, this clone ranks as medium-sized (0.01 to 0.1%). These gene names are mouse names. Read sequence stops 1 residue before the CDR3 end, and the germline J gene provides the missing end. V and J are TRBV26 and TRBJ1-5; D might be TRBD1 (6 bases). There are 14 residues in the CDR3. CDR1 and CDR2 (germline): KGHPV, FQNQEV (reference sequence). Trimming left V 6 bases short and J 1 base short, with 10 bases between. The CDR3 region is CASRSGTNNQAPLF. CDR3 DNA, as far as it was read: TGTGCCAGCAGGTCCGGGACAAACAACCAGGCTCCGCTT. Variable domain in full (rest from reference TRBV26 and TRBJ1-5): NSKVIQTPRYLVKGQGQKAKMRCIPEKGHPVVFWYQQNKNNEFKFLINFQNQEVLQQIDMTEKRFSAECPSNSPCSLEIQSSEAGDSALYLCASRSGTNNQAPLFGEGTRLSVL.

In this sample, this clone is large. Gene names refer to mouse genes. The read gets to within 1 residue of the CDR3 end, and the germline J gene fills in the rest. This chain uses TRBV16 with TRBJ2-2; 7 positions agree with TRBD1. J gave up 4 bases and V 4 bases, and 3 bases lay outside the gene matches. Germline V gene lookup returns CDR1 SGHSA and CDR2 FRNQAP. CDR3 length: 14 residues. The CDR3 is CASSYRGTTGQLYF. CDR3 DNA (partial): TGTGCAAGCAGCTACAGGGGCACCACCGGGCAGCTCTAC.

With regard to this clone: Genes and germline come from the mouse. With the read ending 1 residue before the CDR3 end, the germline J gene is used to fill in that end. The V call is TRBV31, the J call TRBJ2-3; D possibly matches TRBD1 or TRBD2 (5 bases each). Germline CDR1 reads GKSSPN; CDR2 reads SITVG. This CDR3 spans 15 amino acids. Trimming left V 0 bases short and J 0 bases short, with 10 bases between. CDR3 DNA (partial): TGTGCCTGGAGTCTGGGGACCTCTAGTGCAGAAACGCTGTAT. Its protein is CAWSLGTSSAETLY. The whole CDR3 sequence is CAWSLGTSSAETLYF.

As regards this clone: Gene labels here are mouse ones. The read halts 1 residue ahead of the CDR3 end, with the missing end drawn from the germline J gene. J is TRBJ2-4 and V is TRBV3, with 7 bases fitting TRBD1. Germline trimming cut 3 bases from V and 3 bases from J; bases unmatched to any gene: 0. The CDR3 spans 13 residues. CDR1 is SNHLY and CDR2 is FYNGKV in the germline V gene (reference sequence). The CDR3 bases that were read are TGTGCCAGCAGCTTGGGACAGCAAAACACCTTGTAC. Encoded protein: CASSLGQQNTLY. The whole CDR3 protein is CASSLGQQNTLYF.

Regarding this clone: The junction shows a germline mismatch at one end, possibly a read error. Gene names follow the mouse nomenclature. The read ends 1 residue shy of where the CDR3 ends; the end is completed using the germline J gene. The same CDR3 can be traced to other DNA sequences in this sample. This chain uses TRBV26 with TRBJ2-1; D gene ambiguous. CDR3 size: 12 residues. Germline CDR1 is KGHPV and CDR2 is FQNQEV (reference sequence). The CDR3 bases that were read are TGTGCCAGTAGTCGAAACTATGCTGAGCAGTTC. Encoded protein: CASSRNYAEQF. The complete CDR3 sequence is CASSRNYAEQFF.

With regard to this clone: The germline and genes are mouse ones. The read falls 1 residue short of the CDR3 end, and the missing part is taken from the germline J gene. The chain recombines TRBV16 with TRBJ2-3; 9 nucleotides line up with TRBD1. This CDR3 has 17 residues. Germline CDR1 and CDR2: SGHSA and FRNQAP. V lost 3 bases, J lost 0 bases, and 7 bases stayed unmatched. CDR3 sequence: CASSFRDRAYSAETLYF. The sequenced part of the CDR3 DNA is TGTGCAAGCAGCTTCCGGGACAGGGCCTATAGTGCAGAAACGCTGTAT.

This clone is medium-sized (0.01 to 0.1%) by share. Any gene name here is a mouse gene name. Read coverage stops 1 residue before the CDR3 terminus; the germline J gene supplies the remainder. The chain recombines TRBV16 with TRBJ2-1, with TRBD1 matching over 8 bases. CDR3 size: 15 residues. After removal of 0 bases from V and 7 bases from J, the junction contained 5 bases not matched to a gene. Germline values: CDR1 SGHSA, CDR2 FRNQAP. CDR3 DNA, as far as it was read: TGTGCAAGCAGCTTAGATAGGACAGGGTGGGCTGAGCAGTTC. Translated, it gives CASSLDRTGWAEQF. The full CDR3 protein is CASSLDRTGWAEQFF.

This clone is judged medium-sized. Any gene name here is a mouse gene name. The read ends 1 residue shy of where the CDR3 ends; the end is completed using the germline J gene. The chain employs TRBV2 and TRBJ1-3; D unclear. CDR1 and CDR2 (germline): LGHNA, YSYQKL. V shed 3 bases and J shed 0 bases, with 6 bases lying between them. CDR3 length equals 14 residues. The CDR3 bases that were read are TGTGCCAGCAGCCAGGACCTTTCTGGAAATACGCTCTAT. It codes for CASSQDLSGNTLY. The whole CDR3 sequence reads CASSQDLSGNTLYF. Combining the CDR3 with reference TRBV2 and TRBJ1-3 gives the whole variable domain DPKIIQKPKYLVAVTGSEKILICEQYLGHNAMYWYRQSAKKPLEFMFSYSYQKLMDNQTASSRFQPQSSKKNHLDLQITALKPDDSATYFCASSQDLSGNTLYFGEGSRLIVV.

This clone counts as medium-sized. Gene and germline names: mouse. The read comes to an end 1 residue before the CDR3 does, leaving the germline J gene to fill in the end. The V and J genes are TRBV23 and TRBJ2-7. Germline CDR1 reads KGHTA; CDR2 reads FQNQQP. The CDR3 length is 15 residues. The CDR3 loop reads CSSSQSRGSSYEQYF. The covered CDR3 bases are TGCTCCAGCAGTCAATCCCGGGGAAGCTCCTATGAACAGTAC.

This clone has a handful of counts. Mouse germline and gene names are used. Sequencing ends 1 residue short of the CDR3 end; the germline J gene provides the rest. Distinct nucleotide sequences in the sample also encode this CDR3. This rearrangement joins TRBV26 to TRBJ2-7; 7 bases map to TRBD1. V lost 3 bases, J lost 6 bases, and 2 bases stayed unmatched. CDR1 is KGHPV, CDR2 FQNQEV, per germline (reference sequence). This CDR3 region has 12 residues. The CDR3 region is CASSLDRAEQYF. The sequenced part of the CDR3 DNA is TGTGCCAGCAGTCTCGACAGGGCTGAACAGTAC.

A word on this clone: Here the gene names and germline are mouse. The read stops 1 residue short of the end of the CDR3; the missing end is completed from the germline J gene. The chain recombines TRBV12-2 with TRBJ2-5; 13 nucleotides align to TRBD2. There are 15 residues in the CDR3. CDR1 is SGHLS and CDR2 is HYDKME in the germline V gene. V dropped 4 bases and J dropped 5; count of bases not matched to a gene: 5. The CDR3 here is CASSRTGGAGDTQYF. The CDR3 bases that were read are TGTGCCAGCTCCCGGACTGGGGGGGCAGGAGACACCCAGTAC.